This T cell receptor (beta chain) was documented in a study of blood T cell repertoires in COVID-19. The repertoire was sequenced with immunoSEQ multiplex PCR; TCRdb's copy has only in-frame clones and lacks some. The sample includes roughly 250,000 clones, around 87% of them seen just once. Germline V lookup: CDR1 SNHLY, CDR2 FYNNEI. This CDR3 has 14 residues. Trimming pared 1 base from V and 7 bases from J, leaving 11 bases between. The receptor was isolated from a man in his sixties who had recovered from COVID-19. V and J are TRBV2 and TRBJ1-5; the D gene is possibly TRBD1 (5 bases). The sequenced sample was peripheral blood. The CDR3 protein is CASSEGGGSQPQHF. The CDR3 coding sequence is TGTGCCAGCAGTGAAGGCGGGGGGAGCCAGCCCCAGCATTTT.